This TCR beta chain was obtained from a study of T-cell memory formation after mild COVID-19. Whole-study findings and limits: From day 15 to 85, contracting clones were balanced between CD4 and CD8, whereas later expanders leaned toward CD4+.

A single record per CDR3 protein comes from TCRdb applying MiXCR to the 5' RACE reads. The sample carries around 470,000 distinct CDR3 sequences, 20% recorded once. As for this clonotype: No antigen is known for it.

V lost 6 bases, J lost 0 bases, and 10 bases lay in between. The CDR3 totals 14 residues. Sequenced input: PBMCs or a T cell subset sorted from them (not recorded which). The genes are TRBV12-3 or TRBV12-4 and TRBJ2-3; D possibly corresponds to TRBD1 (5 bases). This clonotype was sampled from an adult woman who had mild COVID-19 (a few samples of this study predate the infection). Cell type and time point are not known. CDR3 loop: CASSQTDSTDTQYF. The DNA for the CDR3 is TGTGCCAGCAGCCAGACAGATAGCACAGATACGCAGTATTTT.